This TCR beta chain stems from a study of metastatic and nonmetastatic thyroid tumors. Overall study context: Repertoires from malignant and benign thyroid patients were compared across blood and tumor or nodule tissue.

This clone was detected many times. The antigen remains undetermined. Study-wide findings and caveats: Benign nodules were reported to have significantly lower TCR beta diversity than malignant thyroid tumors, in blood and tumor.

Via MiXCR, TCRdb re-called the PCR reads. The repertoire holds about 59,000 clones, roughly 16% seen once, with roughly a tenth in the top ten. This CDR3 has 13 residues. Trimming cost V 0 bases and J 6 bases, with 8 bases left between them. The germline V gene has CDR1 LGHDT and CDR2 YNNKEL (reference sequence). Before thyroid surgery, none of the patients had received any treatment. Input material: blood. The receptor's source is a male donor with papillary thyroid cancer or a benign thyroid nodule (not recorded which). Some clones in this sample may be carry-over from other donors' samples. The genes are TRBV3-1 and TRBJ1-1; D remains unclear. The CDR3 DNA follows: TGTGCCAGCAGCCAAGAAGGCACCCCTGAAGCTTTCTTT. Translated: CASSQEGTPEAFF.